A selection of T cell receptor beta chains follows, all from one sample in a study of CD8+CD57+ T cells in acquired aplastic anemia. TCRdb re-derived calls from the reads in MiXCR, one entry per CDR3 protein. The profile shows around 200,000 distinct CDR3 sequences, around 60% of them singletons. Sequencing was performed on sorted CD4+, CD8+, or CD8+CD57+ T cells (not recorded which) from PBMCs. The source of these receptors is a human donor in good health. Each CDR3 is given with its conserved first and last residue. Fields, in order: clone size, CDR3 length, D gene, V gene, J gene, CDR3 DNA, CDR3 protein. The D gene is left open where the match is weak. The size entry is marked missing in some rows and otherwise reads once, few, many or a size class.

>.|14|.|TRBV24-1|TRBJ2-5
TGTGCCACCAGTGATTCACGACAGGTGGAGACCCAGTACTTC
CATSDSRQVETQYF
>.|13|.|TRBV7-2|TRBJ2-2
TGTGCCAGCAGCTCATTAAAAACCGGGGAGCTGTTTTTT
CASSSLKTGELFF
>.|15|.|TRBV12-3/TRBV12-4|TRBJ2-7
TGTGCCAGCAGTTTACCTGGCCAGAAGCTCTACGAGCAGTACTTC
CASSLPGQKLYEQYF
>.|16|.|TRBV15|TRBJ1-4
TGTGCCACCAGGTTAAGCGGGGCGACAACTAATGAAAAACTGTTTTTT
CATRLSGATTNEKLFF
>many|14|.|TRBV7-3|TRBJ2-1
TGTGCCAGCAGCCTAAGCGGTACCTACAATGAGCAGTTCTTC
CASSLSGTYNEQFF
>few|15|TRBD1|TRBV20-1|TRBJ1-2
TGCAGTGCGGAAGGACAGGGCTGGGGTGGCTATGGCTACACCTTC
CSAEGQGWGGYGYTF
>.|15|.|TRBV7-3|TRBJ2-5
TGTGCCAGCAGCTTAACGTTTTCGAGAGGGGAGACCCAGTACTTC
CASSLTFSRGETQYF
>many|16|.|TRBV7-9|TRBJ2-1
TGTGCCAGCAGCTTAATCGGGGAGAGCTCCTACAATGAGCAGTTCTTC
CASSLIGESSYNEQFF
>.|14|.|TRBV19|TRBJ2-5
TGTGCCAGTAGTCCCGAGACAGCCCAAGAGACCCAGTACTTC
CASSPETAQETQYF
>many|16|TRBD1|TRBV5-5|TRBJ1-1
TGTGCCAGCAGCTTTCTGGACAGGCCAGCAGATACTGAAGCTTTCTTT
CASSFLDRPADTEAFF
>.|16|TRBD1|TRBV9|TRBJ2-1
TGTGCCAGCAGCGACCGGGACAGGGGGCTTGGCAATGAGCAGTTCTTC
CASSDRDRGLGNEQFF
>.|12|.|TRBV12-3/TRBV12-4|TRBJ2-7
TGTGCCAGCAGCCCGGACAATTACGAGCAGTACTTC
CASSPDNYEQYF
>few|12|TRBD2|TRBV20-1|TRBJ2-1
TGCAGTGCTAGGGGGGAAGCGGGAGAGCAGTTCTTC
CSARGEAGEQFF
>few|13|.|TRBV24-1|TRBJ1-5
TGTGCCGCCGGGGGTAGGGGCAATCAGCCCCAGCATTTT
CAAGGRGNQPQHF
>.|14|.|TRBV24-1|TRBJ2-3
TGTGCCACCAGTGATGCCGTCGGCACAGATACGCAGTATTTT
CATSDAVGTDTQYF
>once|16|TRBD1|TRBV7-6|TRBJ1-1
TGTGCCAGCAGCTTAGCGGGACAGGGTAGGGCCACTGAAGCTTTCTTT
CASSLAGQGRATEAFF
>many|11|.|TRBV5-1|TRBJ2-1
TGCGCCAGCAGCTTGGTCGGTGAGCAGTTCTTC
CASSLVGEQFF
>.|14|.|TRBV7-3|TRBJ1-1
TGTGCCAGCAGCTTTGGGGACGGGTACACTGAAGCTTTCTTT
CASSFGDGYTEAFF
>once|14|TRBD1|TRBV10-3|TRBJ1-1
TGTGCCATCAGTGATAGGACAGGGGGTACTGAAGCTTTCTTT
CAISDRTGGTEAFF
>many|14|TRBD2|TRBV29-1|TRBJ2-1
TGCAGCGTTGAACCGCGGGGGGTACACAATGAGCAGTTCTTC
CSVEPRGVHNEQFF
>.|13|.|TRBV5-1|TRBJ1-2
TGCGCCAGCAGCCCCACAGGAGACTATGGCTACACCTTC
CASSPTGDYGYTF
>.|13|.|TRBV7-8|TRBJ1-1
TGTGCCAGCAGCACCCTTACAAGTGCTGAAGCTTTCTTT
CASSTLTSAEAFF
>.|13|TRBD1|TRBV10-3|TRBJ1-4
TGTGCCATTTCCGGGACAGATAATGAAAAACTGTTTTTT
CAISGTDNEKLFF
>.|14|.|TRBV20-1|TRBJ1-1
TGCAGTGCCAGAACAGGCGACCTGGGCACTGAAGCTTTCTTT
CSARTGDLGTEAFF
>.|13|.|TRBV7-9|TRBJ1-4
TGTGCCAGCAGTCCCGATAGTAATCAAAAACTGTTTTTT
CASSPDSNQKLFF
>many|10|.|TRBV2|TRBJ2-7
TGTGCCAGCAGACACTACGAGCAGTACTTC
CASRHYEQYF
>few|19|TRBD2|TRBV20-1|TRBJ2-5
TGCAGTGCGAAAATAGGGGACGCCATGGCTAGCGGGTTACAAGAGACCCAGTACTTC
CSAKIGDAMASGLQETQYF
>many|16|.|TRBV5-5|TRBJ1-5
TGTGCCAGCAGCCTGCGGGGGGCACAGGACAATCAGCCCCAGCATTTT
CASSLRGAQDNQPQHF
>.|14|.|TRBV20-1|TRBJ2-7
TGCAGTGCTAGACCATCAGACAGATCCTACGAGCAGTACTTC
CSARPSDRSYEQYF
>.|14|.|TRBV7-8|TRBJ1-1
TGTGCCAGCAGCTTAGTCGGTGAGCTTAGGGAAGCTTTCTTT
CASSLVGELREAFF
>.|15|TRBD1|TRBV19|TRBJ1-2
TGTGCCAGTAGTATGGATGGACAGGGGAAATATGGCTACACCTTC
CASSMDGQGKYGYTF
>.|16|TRBD1|TRBV20-1|TRBJ1-2
TGCAGTGCTAGAGGGTGGGGACAGCGGAATAACTATGGCTACACCTTC
CSARGWGQRNNYGYTF
>many|14|TRBD1|TRBV12-3/TRBV12-4|TRBJ2-7
TGTGCCAGCAGTCCCCCGACAGGGTTCTACGAGCAGTACTTC
CASSPPTGFYEQYF
>.|14|.|TRBV7-2|TRBJ2-5
TGTGCCAGCAGCTTAGCAGGGTTTCGGGAGACCCAGTACTTC
CASSLAGFRETQYF
>.|14|TRBD1|TRBV7-6|TRBJ2-7
TGTGCCAGCAGCTTAGTGGGGGACAGGGACGAGCAGTACTTC
CASSLVGDRDEQYF